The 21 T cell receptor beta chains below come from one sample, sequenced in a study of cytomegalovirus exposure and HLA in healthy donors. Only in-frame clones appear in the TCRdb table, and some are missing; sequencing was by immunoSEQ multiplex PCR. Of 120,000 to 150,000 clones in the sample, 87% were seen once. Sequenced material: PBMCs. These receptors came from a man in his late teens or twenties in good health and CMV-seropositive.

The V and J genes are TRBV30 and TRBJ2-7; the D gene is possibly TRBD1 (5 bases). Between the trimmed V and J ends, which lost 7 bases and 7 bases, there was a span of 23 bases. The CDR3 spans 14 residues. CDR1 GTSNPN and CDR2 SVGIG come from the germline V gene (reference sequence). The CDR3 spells CASIIPSRAREQYF. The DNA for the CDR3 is TGTGCCTCGATCATACCCAGCAGGGCTCGGGAGCAGTACTTC.

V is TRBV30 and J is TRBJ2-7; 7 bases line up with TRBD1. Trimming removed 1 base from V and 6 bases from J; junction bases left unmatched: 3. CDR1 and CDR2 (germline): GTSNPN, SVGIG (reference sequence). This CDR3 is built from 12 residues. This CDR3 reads CAWSAGGREQYF. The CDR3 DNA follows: TGTGCCTGGAGTGCAGGGGGTCGCGAGCAGTACTTC. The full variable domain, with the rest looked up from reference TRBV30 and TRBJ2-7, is SQTIHQWPATLVQPVGSPLSLECTVEGTSNPNLYWYRQAAGRGLQLLFYSVGIGQISSEVPQNLSASRPQDRQFILSSKKLLLSDSGFYLCAWSAGGREQYFGPGTRLTVT.

Here the CDR3 DNA reads TGTGCCAGCAGTGTACAGGGGCCCGGGGAGCTGTTTTTT. Its protein is CASSVQGPGELFF. The rearrangement uses TRBV28 and TRBJ2-2, with 7 bases matching TRBD1. The trim removed 5 bases at V and 6 bases at J, leaving 3 bases unmatched. Germline V gene sequence: CDR1 MDHEN, CDR2 SYDVKM. There are 13 residues in the CDR3.

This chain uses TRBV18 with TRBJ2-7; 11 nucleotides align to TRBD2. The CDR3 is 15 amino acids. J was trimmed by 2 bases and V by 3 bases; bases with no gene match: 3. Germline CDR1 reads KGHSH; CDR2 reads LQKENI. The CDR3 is CASSPLAGGAYEQYF. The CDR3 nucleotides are TGTGCCAGCTCACCTTTAGCGGGGGGGGCCTACGAGCAGTACTTC. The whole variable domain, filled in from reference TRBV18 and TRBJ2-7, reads NAGVMQNPRHLVRRRGQEARLRCSPMKGHSHVYWYRQLPEEGLKFMVYLQKENIIDESGMPKERFSAEFPKEGPSILRIQQVVRGDSAAYFCASSPLAGGAYEQYFGPGTRLTVT.

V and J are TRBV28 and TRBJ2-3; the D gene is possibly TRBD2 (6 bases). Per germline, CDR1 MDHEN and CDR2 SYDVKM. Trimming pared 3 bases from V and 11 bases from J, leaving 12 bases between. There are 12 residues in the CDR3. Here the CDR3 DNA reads TGTGCCAGCAGTTTCGCTGCGGGATTGCAGTATTTT. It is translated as CASSFAAGLQYF. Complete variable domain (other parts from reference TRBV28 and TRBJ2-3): DVKVTQSSRYLVKRTGEKVFLECVQDMDHENMFWYRQDPGLGLRLIYFSYDVKMKEKGDIPEGYSVSREKKERFSLILESASTNQTSMYLCASSFAAGLQYFGPGTRLTVL.

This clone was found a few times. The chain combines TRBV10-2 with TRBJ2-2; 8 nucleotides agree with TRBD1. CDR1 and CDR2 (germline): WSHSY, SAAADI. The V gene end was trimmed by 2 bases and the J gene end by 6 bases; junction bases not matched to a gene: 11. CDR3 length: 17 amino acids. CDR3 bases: TGCGCCAGCAGTGAGGGCAGGGGGCGATCGGAGGCCGGGGAGCTGTTTTTT. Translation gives CASSEGRGRSEAGELFF.

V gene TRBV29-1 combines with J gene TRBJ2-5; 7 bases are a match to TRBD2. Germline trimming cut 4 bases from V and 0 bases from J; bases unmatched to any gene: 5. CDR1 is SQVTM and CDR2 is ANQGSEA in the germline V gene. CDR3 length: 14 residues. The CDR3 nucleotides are TGCAGCGTTGCGGCGGGAGATTACCAAGAGACCCAGTACTTC. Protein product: CSVAAGDYQETQYF. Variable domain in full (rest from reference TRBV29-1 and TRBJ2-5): SAVISQKPSRDICQRGTSLTIQCQVDSQVTMMFWYRQQPGQSLTLIATANQGSEATYESGFVIDKFPISRPNLTFSTLTVSNMSPEDSSIYLCSVAAGDYQETQYFGPGTRLLVL.

The CDR3 region has the DNA TGCGCCAGCAGCCAGCCCACAGGGGGGCCTATTAACTATGGCTACACCTTC. Translated: CASSQPTGGPINYGYTF. The genes are TRBV4-1 and TRBJ1-2; 8 positions match TRBD1. CDR3 length equals 17 residues. Germline CDR1 is MGHRA and CDR2 is YSYEKL. The ends lost 3 bases at V and 1 base at J; junction bases unmatched: 10.

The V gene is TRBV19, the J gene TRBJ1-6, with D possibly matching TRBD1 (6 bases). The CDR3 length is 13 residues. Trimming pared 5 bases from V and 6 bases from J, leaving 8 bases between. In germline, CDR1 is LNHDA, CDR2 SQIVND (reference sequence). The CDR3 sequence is CASSLDSNSPLHF. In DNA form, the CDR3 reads TGTGCCAGTAGTTTGGACAGTAATTCACCCCTCCACTTT.

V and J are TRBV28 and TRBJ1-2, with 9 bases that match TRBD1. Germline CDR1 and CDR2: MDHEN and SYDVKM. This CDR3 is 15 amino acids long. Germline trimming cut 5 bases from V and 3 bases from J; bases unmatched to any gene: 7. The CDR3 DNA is TGTGCCAGCAGTGCAGGGACAGGGCTAGACTATGGCTACACCTTC. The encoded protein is CASSAGTGLDYGYTF.

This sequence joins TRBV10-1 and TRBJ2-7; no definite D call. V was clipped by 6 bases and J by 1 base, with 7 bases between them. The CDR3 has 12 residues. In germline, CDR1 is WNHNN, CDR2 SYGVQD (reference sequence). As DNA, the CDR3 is TGCGCCAGCAGCGCCACTTCCTACGAGCAGTACTTC. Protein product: CASSATSYEQYF.

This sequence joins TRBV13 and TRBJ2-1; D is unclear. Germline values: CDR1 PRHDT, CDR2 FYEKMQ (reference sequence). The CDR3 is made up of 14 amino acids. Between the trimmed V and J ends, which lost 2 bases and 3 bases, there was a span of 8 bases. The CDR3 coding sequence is TGTGCCAGCAGCTTAAAGAACAGCTACAATGAGCAGTTCTTC. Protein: CASSLKNSYNEQFF.

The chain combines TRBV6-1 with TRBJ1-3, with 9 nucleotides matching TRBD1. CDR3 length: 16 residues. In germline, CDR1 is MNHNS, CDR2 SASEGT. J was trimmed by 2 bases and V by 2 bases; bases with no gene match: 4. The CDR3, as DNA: TGTGCCAGCAGTGAACTGTACAGGGGGCCTGGAAACACCATATATTTT. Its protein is CASSELYRGPGNTIYF.

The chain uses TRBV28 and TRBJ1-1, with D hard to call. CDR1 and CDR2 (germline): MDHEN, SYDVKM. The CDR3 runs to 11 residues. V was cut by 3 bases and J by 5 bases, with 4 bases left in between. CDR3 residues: CASSFRTEAFF. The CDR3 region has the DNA TGTGCCAGCAGTTTCAGGACTGAAGCTTTCTTT.

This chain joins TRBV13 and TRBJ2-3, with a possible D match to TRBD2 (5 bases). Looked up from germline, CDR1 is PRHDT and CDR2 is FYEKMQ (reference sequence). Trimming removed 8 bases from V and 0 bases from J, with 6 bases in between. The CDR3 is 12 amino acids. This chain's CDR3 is CASGLSTDTQYF. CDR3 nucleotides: TGTGCCAGCGGACTCAGCACAGATACGCAGTATTTT.

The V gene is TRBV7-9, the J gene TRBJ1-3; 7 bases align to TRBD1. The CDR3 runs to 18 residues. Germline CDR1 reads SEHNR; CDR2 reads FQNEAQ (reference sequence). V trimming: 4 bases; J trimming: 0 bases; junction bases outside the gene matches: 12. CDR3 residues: CASSSPGQTILSGNTIYF. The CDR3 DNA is TGTGCCAGCAGCTCCCCGGGACAGACTATTCTCTCTGGAAACACCATATATTTT.

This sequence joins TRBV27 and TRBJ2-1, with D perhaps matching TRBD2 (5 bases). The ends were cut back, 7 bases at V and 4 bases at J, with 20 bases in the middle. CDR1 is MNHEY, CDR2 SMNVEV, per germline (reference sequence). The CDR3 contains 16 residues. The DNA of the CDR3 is TGTGCCAGCACCCCACCCCAGGAGAGGGAGTACAATGAGCAGTTCTTC. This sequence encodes CASTPPQEREYNEQFF.

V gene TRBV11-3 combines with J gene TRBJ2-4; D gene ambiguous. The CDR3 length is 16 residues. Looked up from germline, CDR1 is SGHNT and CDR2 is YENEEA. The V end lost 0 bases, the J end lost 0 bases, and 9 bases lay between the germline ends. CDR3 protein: CASSLDNLLAKNIQYF. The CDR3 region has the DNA TGTGCCAGCAGCTTAGACAACCTACTAGCCAAAAACATTCAGTACTTC.

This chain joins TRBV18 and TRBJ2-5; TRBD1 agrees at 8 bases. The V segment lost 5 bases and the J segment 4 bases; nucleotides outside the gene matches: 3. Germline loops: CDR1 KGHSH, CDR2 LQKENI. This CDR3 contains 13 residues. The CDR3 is CASSTDRAETQYF. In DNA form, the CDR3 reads TGTGCCAGCTCAACGGACAGGGCAGAGACCCAGTACTTC.

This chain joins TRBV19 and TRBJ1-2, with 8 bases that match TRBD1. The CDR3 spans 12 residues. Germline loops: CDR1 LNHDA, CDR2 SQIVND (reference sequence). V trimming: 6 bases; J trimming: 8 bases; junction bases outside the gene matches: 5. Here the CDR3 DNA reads TGTGCCAGTAGGACAGGGGATCGCGGCTACACCTTC. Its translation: CASRTGDRGYTF. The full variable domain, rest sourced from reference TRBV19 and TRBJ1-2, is DGGITQSPKYLFRKEGQNVTLSCEQNLNHDAMYWYRQDPGQGLRLIYYSQIVNDFQKGDIAEGYSVSREKKESFPLTVTSAQKNPTAFYLCASRTGDRGYTFGSGTRLTVV.

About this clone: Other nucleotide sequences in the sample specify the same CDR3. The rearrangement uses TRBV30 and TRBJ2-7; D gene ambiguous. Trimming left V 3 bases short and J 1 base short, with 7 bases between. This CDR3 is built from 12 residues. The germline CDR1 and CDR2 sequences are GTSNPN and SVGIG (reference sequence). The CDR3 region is CAWSPSSYEQYF. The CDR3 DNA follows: TGTGCCTGGAGCCCATCATCCTACGAGCAGTACTTC.